This is a list of T cell receptor beta chains from one sample in a study of Graves' ophthalmopathy and Graves' hyperthyroidism. From the multiplex PCR reads, TCRdb called clonotypes with MiXCR, one entry per CDR3 protein. The data hold about 150,000 distinct CDR3 sequences, with around two fifths observed a single time. The sequenced material came from peripheral blood. The source is a woman in her 40s with Graves' ophthalmopathy. Both conserved end residues are part of each CDR3. D genes are given only for firm matches. Only part of the rows carry a size: once, few, many, or a class if the clone is expanded.

>many|.|TRBJ2-7|TRBV5-1
TGCGCCAGCAGCTTGGACAGGGCCAACGAGCAGTACTTC
CASSLDRANEQYF
>.|.|TRBJ1-1|TRBV20-1
TGCAGTGCTAGAGCCTCGAGTGGATTGAACACTGAAGCTTTCTTT
CSARASSGLNTEAFF
>many|.|TRBJ2-7|TRBV10-3
TGTGCCATCAGTGAGTCCCACGGGACGTTTGAGCAGTACTTC
CAISESHGTFEQYF
>.|TRBD1|TRBJ2-7|TRBV28
TGTGCCAGCAGTGGGACAGGGGGCTACTACGAGCAGTACTTC
CASSGTGGYYEQYF
>many|TRBD1|TRBJ1-6|TRBV7-6
TGTGCCAGCAGCTCGGATGGACAGGATAATTCACCCCTCCACTTT
CASSSDGQDNSPLHF
>.|.|TRBJ1-1|TRBV7-2
TGTGCCAGCAGTACCCGGAATTTAAGGAACACTGAAGCTTTCTTT
CASSTRNLRNTEAFF
>.|.|TRBJ1-1|TRBV6-1
TGTGCCAGCAGACCAGGGGTCGCGAACACTGAAGCTTTCTTT
CASRPGVANTEAFF
>many|.|TRBJ1-6|TRBV7-9
TGTGCCAGCAGCACAGACAGGCCTAATTCACCCCTCCACTTT
CASSTDRPNSPLHF
>many|.|TRBJ1-2|TRBV12-3/TRBV12-4
TGTGCCAGCAGTTCTAGACCGAGTCCCTGGGGCTACACCTTC
CASSSRPSPWGYTF
>many|.|TRBJ1-1|TRBV19
TGTGCCAGTAGTACTGGCTCGGCGAACACTGAAGCTTTCTTT
CASSTGSANTEAFF
>.|TRBD1|TRBJ2-5|TRBV20-1
TGCAGTGCTAGACGTCCGCAGGTGCCTCAGGGGGAGCAGTACTTC
CSARRPQVPQGEQYF
>many|.|TRBJ1-2|TRBV6-5
TGTGCCAGCAGTTACGAGGTTTTGGGGGAGGGCTACACCTTC
CASSYEVLGEGYTF
>few|.|TRBJ1-6|TRBV6-2/TRBV6-3
TGTGCCAGCAGGATACAGGCTGATAATTCACCCCTCCACTTT
CASRIQADNSPLHF
>many|TRBD1|TRBJ2-7|TRBV19
TGTGCCAGTAGCAGGGACAGGTCCTACGAGCAGTACTTC
CASSRDRSYEQYF
>.|TRBD1|TRBJ2-7|TRBV6-5
TGTGCCAGCAGTTACCAGACAGGGGTTTACACCTACGAGCAGTACTTC
CASSYQTGVYTYEQYF
>many|.|TRBJ1-2|TRBV7-9
TGTGCCAGCACCCTAGTCCGGCGGCGGCGCGGCTACACCTTC
CASTLVRRRRGYTF
>many|.|TRBJ1-1|TRBV19
TGTGCCAGTAGTATAGGCATGGGCAGTTCTAACACTGAAGCTTTCTTT
CASSIGMGSSNTEAFF
>few|.|TRBJ1-1|TRBV12-3/TRBV12-4
TGTGCCAGCCGGAAACAGGCTTCCACTGAAGCTTTCTTT
CASRKQASTEAFF
>many|.|TRBJ1-2|TRBV15
TGTGCCACCAGCAGAGATGGCAGAGGCTATGGCTACACCTTC
CATSRDGRGYGYTF
>.|TRBD1|TRBJ1-6|TRBV20-1
TGCAGTGCTAGTAGGGACAGAAAGGATTCACCCCTCCACTTT
CSASRDRKDSPLHF
>.|TRBD1|TRBJ2-7|TRBV12-3/TRBV12-4
TGTGCCAGCAGTTTTGCCATGGGGACAGACTACGAGCAGTACTTC
CASSFAMGTDYEQYF
>many|.|TRBJ1-6|TRBV9
TGTGCCAGCAGCGTAGAACTTACCAATTCACCCCTCCACTTT
CASSVELTNSPLHF
>medium-sized|.|TRBJ1-1|TRBV27
TGTGCCAGCAGTTCAGACACTGAAGCTTTCTTT
CASSSDTEAFF
>many|.|TRBJ1-2|TRBV25-1
TGTGCCAGCAGTGAATCTTCGCGAGGCTACACCTTC
CASSESSRGYTF
>once|.|TRBJ2-3|TRBV6-2/TRBV6-3
TGTGCCAGCAGTTACGTAGCCAGCCCCACAGATACGCAGTATTTT
CASSYVASPTDTQYF
>many|.|TRBJ1-1|TRBV5-1
TGCGCCAGCAGCTACGACAGTCGGGCTGAAGCTTTCTTT
CASSYDSRAEAFF
>many|.|TRBJ1-5|TRBV4-3
TGCGCCAGCAGCCAAGATCGGGCAGGGTACGATCAGCCCCAGCATTTT
CASSQDRAGYDQPQHF
>.|TRBD1|TRBJ1-2|TRBV6-1
TGTGCCAGCAGTCGCCGGGACAGGGTTGGCTACACCTTC
CASSRRDRVGYTF
>.|TRBD1|TRBJ1-3|TRBV7-2
TGTGCCAGCATTGGACAGGGCAGTTACACCATATATTTT
CASIGQGSYTIYF
>many|TRBD1|TRBJ1-1|TRBV28
TGTGCCAGCACCCCAACAGGGGGCGGAACTGAAGCTTTCTTT
CASTPTGGGTEAFF
>many|TRBD2|TRBJ2-2|TRBV6-6
TGTGCCAGCAGTCTGACTAGCGCTAACACCGGGGAGCTGTTTTTT
CASSLTSANTGELFF
>many|TRBD1|TRBJ1-2|TRBV6-5
TGTGCCAGCTCAGGGGGAAGCTATGGCTACACCTTC
CASSGGSYGYTF
>many|TRBD1|TRBJ1-3|TRBV6-1
TGTGCCAGCAACCCAGGGGGTTCTGGAAACACCATATATTTT
CASNPGGSGNTIYF
>many|TRBD2|TRBJ2-5|TRBV7-2
TGTGCCAGCAGCATAGACGGGGGGACTAGCTATGAGACCCAGTACTTC
CASSIDGGTSYETQYF
>.|.|TRBJ1-5|TRBV12-3/TRBV12-4
TGTGCCAGCAGTTTAGCGGGCGCCCCCAATCAGCCCCAGCATTTT
CASSLAGAPNQPQHF
>.|.|TRBJ2-7|TRBV6-9
TGTGCCAGCAGCCCGACCCCTTTAGGGACCGCCTACGAGCAGTACTTC
CASSPTPLGTAYEQYF
>.|.|TRBJ2-5|TRBV4-1
TGCGCCAGCAGCCAGCAGACAGGCCTCACAGGGACCCAGTACTTC
CASSQQTGLTGTQYF
>many|.|TRBJ1-2|TRBV4-1
TGCGCCAGCAGCCAAGTTTCGGGGTATGGCTACACCTTC
CASSQVSGYGYTF
>once|.|TRBJ1-1|TRBV6-2/TRBV6-3
TGTGCCAGCAGTGGGGGTCCGTTCACTGAAGCTTTCTTT
CASSGGPFTEAFF
>.|.|TRBJ2-5|TRBV6-2/TRBV6-3
TGTGCCAGCAGGACCTACGGATCGGGACCCCAAGAGACCCAGTACTTC
CASRTYGSGPQETQYF
>many|TRBD1|TRBJ2-5|TRBV18
TGTGCCAGCTCACCGGCGGACAGGGGAGAGACCCAGTACTTC
CASSPADRGETQYF
>many|TRBD2|TRBJ2-5|TRBV7-3
TGTGCCAGCAGCTTAAGGGCTAGCGGGAGCGCAGAGACCCAGTACTTC
CASSLRASGSAETQYF
>many|TRBD1|TRBJ2-7|TRBV28
TGTGCCAGCAGTTTCTCCGGGACAGGGGGTGTTGGGCAGTACTTC
CASSFSGTGGVGQYF
>.|.|TRBJ2-7|TRBV5-1
TGCGCCAGCAGCTTGTTTTGGGGATTCTACGAGCAGTACTTC
CASSLFWGFYEQYF
>.|.|TRBJ2-7|TRBV6-1
TGTGCCACCTCCCACACCTTCCAAACCTACGAGCAGTACTTC
CATSHTFQTYEQYF
>many|.|TRBJ2-5|TRBV2
TGTGCCAGCATGCAGATACAAGAGACCCAGTACTTC
CASMQIQETQYF
>.|.|TRBJ2-2|TRBV11-2
TGTGCCAGCAGACGGAGGGTACTAGGTCCGACCGGGGAGCTGTTTTTT
CASRRRVLGPTGELFF
>.|.|TRBJ2-5|TRBV7-3
TGTGCCAGCAGCTTAATAGTGGGAGGTAGAGAGACCCAGTACTTC
CASSLIVGGRETQYF
>many|.|TRBJ1-6|TRBV30
TGTGCCTGGATGGGGGTAGGGTCACCCCTCCACTTT
CAWMGVGSPLHF
>many|TRBD1|TRBJ1-2|TRBV6-1
TGTGCCAGCAGGAACAGGGGGCTGGATGGCTACACCTTC
CASRNRGLDGYTF
>.|TRBD1|TRBJ2-7|TRBV28
TGTGCCAGCAGTTTAAGGGTCGGGACAGGGAGTACCTACGAGCAGTACTTC
CASSLRVGTGSTYEQYF
>many|.|TRBJ2-7|TRBV7-2
TGTGCCAGCAGCTTAGATGGGGGGCGCCTCGAGCAGTACTTC
CASSLDGGRLEQYF
>many|.|TRBJ2-7|TRBV27
TGTGCCAGCAGTCGAGGGCCCCCGGGAGAGCAGTACTTC
CASSRGPPGEQYF
>many|TRBD1|TRBJ2-2|TRBV6-5
TGTGCCAGTAGTTATCAGGGGGCGGCGACCGGGGAGCTGTTTTTT
CASSYQGAATGELFF
>many|.|TRBJ1-1|TRBV27
TGTGCCAGCAGTTTATCGCTGTACACTAACACTGAAGCTTTCTTT
CASSLSLYTNTEAFF
>many|.|TRBJ2-3|TRBV5-1
TGCGCCAGCAGCTGGGCCTCCACGGATACGCAGTATTTT
CASSWASTDTQYF